One sample yielded the 11 T cell receptor beta chains listed below, sequenced in a study of blood T cell dynamics during melanoma immunotherapy. Sample time point: week 3, after first cycle of checkpoint inhibitor. TCRdb's table, derived via immunoSEQ multiplex PCR, lists solely in-frame clones and lacks some. This table has some 10,000 clones, about 90% appearing once. The starting material was blood, obtained from a patient treated with checkpoint blockade. The receptor source for this set is a human donor with melanoma.

Written as DNA, the CDR3 is TGTGCCAGCTCACCGGTTGGGAGAGGAGAAAAACTGTTTTTT. Translated, it gives CASSPVGRGEKLFF. This chain joins TRBV18 and TRBJ1-4; D not certain. Germline values: CDR1 KGHSH, CDR2 LQKENI. Between the trimmed V and J ends, which lost 3 bases and 8 bases, there was a span of 13 bases. The CDR3 has 14 residues.

The chain couples TRBV9 to TRBJ2-2; D not certain. This CDR3 has 12 residues. Looked up from germline, CDR1 is SGDLS and CDR2 is YYNGEE. Trimming left V 4 bases short and J 4 bases short, with 5 bases between. CDR3 bases: TGTGCCAGCAGCTCTCCCACCGGGGAGCTGTTTTTT. Its translation: CASSSPTGELFF. Variable domain in full (rest from reference TRBV9 and TRBJ2-2): DSGVTQTPKHLITATGQRVTLRCSPRSGDLSVYWYQQSLDQGLQFLIQYYNGEERAKGNILERFSAQQFPDLHSELNLSSLELGDSALYFCASSSPTGELFFGEGSRLTVL.

The chain employs TRBV10-2 and TRBJ1-2, with D perhaps TRBD1 (5 bases). This CDR3 is 13 amino acids long. From germline, CDR1 is WSHSY and CDR2 SAAADI. The V end lost 1 base, the J end lost 7 bases, and 10 bases lay between the germline ends. The CDR3 coding sequence is TGCGCCAGCAGTGAGTTGAGGACAACTGGCTACACCTTC. Translating it yields CASSELRTTGYTF.

CDR3 sequence reads: CASSLREDTEAFF. The CDR3 DNA is TGCGCCAGCAGCTTAAGGGAGGACACTGAAGCTTTCTTT. The chain has TRBV5-1 and TRBJ1-1; no clear D gene. Germline-derived CDR1 and CDR2 are SGHRS and YFSETQ. CDR3 length: 13 residues. Trimming removed 2 bases from V and 3 bases from J, with 8 bases in between.

This rearrangement joins TRBV5-4 to TRBJ2-3; TRBD2 matches at 11 bases. V was clipped by 5 bases and J by 4 bases; unmatched bases: 6. The CDR3 is 15 amino acids. Germline CDR1 reads SGHNT; CDR2 reads YYREEE (reference sequence). CDR3 bases: TGTGCCAGCAGGTTAGCGGGGGGGCACGCAGATACGCAGTATTTT. Amino acids: CASRLAGGHADTQYF.

This chain connects TRBV2 to TRBJ2-7; 8 bases fit TRBD2. Looked up from germline, CDR1 is SNHLY and CDR2 is FYNNEI. The CDR3 runs to 13 residues. V lost 8 bases to trimming and J lost 1 base; unmatched junction nucleotides: 4. CDR3 bases: TGTGCCAGCCTCGGGGGGGGGTCCTACGAGCAGTACTTC. Translating gives CASLGGGSYEQYF.

The rearrangement uses TRBV10-3 and TRBJ2-7, with 8 bases that match TRBD2. V lost 3 bases to trimming and J lost 6 bases; unmatched junction nucleotides: 13. The CDR3 totals 16 residues. CDR1 and CDR2 (germline): ENHRY, SYGVKD. In nucleotides, the CDR3 is TGTGCCATCAGTGACCTTGGCGGGGGGCCCGGTGTCGAGCAGTACTTC. Protein: CAISDLGGGPGVEQYF.

The gene calls are TRBV29-1 and TRBJ2-3, with 11 nucleotides matching TRBD2. The CDR3 runs to 14 residues. CDR1 and CDR2 (germline): SQVTM, ANQGSEA. The CDR3 DNA reads as TGCTCGACGGGACTAGCGGTCCCCGCCGATACGCAGTATTTT. Its translation: CSTGLAVPADTQYF.

J is TRBJ2-1 and V is TRBV5-8, with D uncertain. In germline, CDR1 is SGHTS, CDR2 YDEGEE. CDR3 length: 15 residues. Trimming shortened V by 0 bases and J by 0 bases, and 7 bases separated the two germline ends. The CDR3 region has the DNA TGTGCCAGCAGCTTGGCCTTAGGCTCCTACAATGAGCAGTTCTTC. This gives the protein CASSLALGSYNEQFF.

This chain uses TRBV6-5 with TRBJ2-3; 7 bases agree with TRBD2. Trimming at V came to 5 bases and at J to 2 bases, leaving 7 bases not matched to a gene. Germline-derived CDR1 and CDR2 are MNHEY and SVGAGI. This CDR3 is built from 15 residues. This CDR3 reads CASSGLAAPTDTQYF. The DNA for the CDR3 is TGTGCCAGCAGTGGGCTAGCGGCCCCCACAGATACGCAGTATTTT.

The chain is built from TRBV9 and TRBJ2-7, with D uncertain. V dropped 3 bases and J dropped 6 bases, with 16 bases sitting between them. The CDR3 length is 14 residues. CDR1 and CDR2 from the germline V gene are SGDLS and YYNGEE. The DNA for the CDR3 is TGTGCCAGCAGCGAGGGCCACTCGGTCCCCGAGCAGTACTTC. Amino acids: CASSEGHSVPEQYF. The entire variable domain, with the rest obtained from reference TRBV9 and TRBJ2-7, is as follows: DSGVTQTPKHLITATGQRVTLRCSPRSGDLSVYWYQQSLDQGLQFLIQYYNGEERAKGNILERFSAQQFPDLHSELNLSSLELGDSALYFCASSEGHSVPEQYFGPGTRLTVT.